Given below is one T cell receptor (beta chain) in context. There is no known antigen for this receptor. This entry is derived from a study of cytomegalovirus exposure and HLA in healthy donors (dated by TCRdb to about 2017). A note on the overall study: An earlier analysis of a few hundred of the donors reported 250 to 300 Gb of sequence data and 117 million unique TCR beta sequences obtained from approximately 180 million T cells. To decide whether each TCR beta V gene segment behaved as functional or pseudogenic, an earlier analysis of some 600 of the donors relied on high-throughput TCR beta sequencing. Along with the roughly 610-subject first cohort, a separate validation cohort of 120 different subjects was used. Donor age, sex, ethnicity and CMV serostatus were collected together with the repertoire data. Around 330 gigabases of sequencing data and around 80 million unique TCR sequences made up an early release that covered about 640 HLA-typed donors. Of the roughly 400 genotyped donors, approximately 83% fell in the genetic ancestry cluster associated with self-reported Caucasian donors. Using immunosequencing, the study profiled T cell repertoires from 500 to 800 subjects and related those repertoires to cytomegalovirus serostatus. In a later analysis, previously published TCR beta repertoires from several hundred donors were re-analyzed and high-resolution HLA genotyping was added so that TCR occurrence patterns could be studied. The later analysis used no new phenotypic data to find candidate immune exposures, relying instead on TCR beta sequences and their occurrence across donors. Roughly five DR-DQ haplotypes were handled as single units for association and clustering because linkage in the cohort was strong. The study was designed to test whether signatures of past pathogen exposure could be identified by cataloging public T cell receptors. The number of donors typed differed by locus, with roughly 620-630 for A, B, C, DRB1 and DQB1, around 500 for DQA1, approximately 570 for DPA1, and some 440 for DPB1. A later genetic analysis used genome-wide SNP genotypes for about 60% of the 666 donors, treating that subset as a discovery cohort. HLA typing included class I and class II loci at four-digit resolution. The study combined high-throughput TCR immunosequencing, statistical association of individual TCRs with disease status, and machine learning to predict cytomegalovirus infection status. Every discovery cohort repertoire had been produced on one sequencing platform. Among some 410 genotyped donors of the cohort, an average of about 240,000 unique TCR beta nucleotide sequences was sequenced per donor, of which roughly 17% were non-productive.

The germline V gene encodes CDR1 SEHNR and CDR2 FQNEAQ (reference sequence). For this chain, trimming is 5 bases at the V end and 6 bases at the J end, and the number of junction bases without a gene match is 9. Inclusive of the bounding cysteine and phenylalanine, the CDR3 is 15 residues long. Only CDR3 DNA remains: 45 bases, in frame from the first base. General study outcomes and caveats: It was suggested by the authors that the approach could potentially be generalized to other disease states and immunological phenotypes. An earlier analysis of approximately 540 of the donors showed that most TCR beta V segments appeared in productive rearrangements either about 90% or about 30% of the time, which broadly matched IMGT annotations. Because counts were too low, roughly 16 rarely observed V segments, including chromosome 9 orphons, were excluded from the earlier analysis of 587 of the donors. According to a later analysis, most CMV-associated TCR beta chains appeared to be HLA-restricted, and the HLA associations seemed to be driven largely by CMV exposure. Linkage disequilibrium might explain the correlated functional status among segregating V segments, but an unknown experimental factor could not be ruled out. Only TCR beta chains were sequenced in this cohort, and the absence of alpha or paired-chain data limited detectable features. V-gene and J-gene trimming of TCR beta chains was associated with a missense DCLRE1C variant in a later genetic analysis, and the association was replicated in an independent cohort. In both the original and validation cohorts, the classifier was reported to diagnose cytomegalovirus status with high specificity and sensitivity. Assigning TCR associations to individual alleles was difficult when HLA alleles, especially DR and DQ, strongly co-occurred. The study listed 150 to 200 TCR beta chains as associated with cytomegalovirus. A cluster of highly shared sequence variants was judged likely to be a technical artifact of the sequencing pipeline. In a later analysis, TCR association rates were found to vary across HLA loci, with the most associated TCRs seen for DRB1 alleles and the fewest for HLA-C alleles. Compared with the roughly 700-donor mean, donors in an Asian-associated ancestry cluster had fewer N-insertions in productive TCRs, according to a later genetic analysis. Several of the top co-occurrence clusters appeared to be linked to parvovirus B19, influenza, CMV and Epstein-Barr virus, according to a later analysis. For the cohort, immune exposure information was limited to CMV serostatus. While some public TCRs were present in many individuals, most TCR sequences turned up only very rarely across donors. A later analysis associated around 16,000 TCR beta sequences with specific HLA alleles at a false discovery rate of 0.05. A further reported finding was that TCR beta sequences accurately predicted the HLA-A and HLA-B alleles for most subjects in the first cohort. Presence/absence analyses assumed roughly uniform sequencing depth across donors, an assumption that may not hold. Because HLA typing was unavailable for some donors at each locus, only the typed subset was used in association tests. A later analysis found that HLA-associated TCR beta chains were more clonally expanded and had lower generation probabilities than equally common non-associated chains. Because the 87-base-pair reads could not distinguish some IMGT-functional V segments, including TRBV6-2 and TRBV6-3, those segments were excluded. In vitro tests confirmed that three of the cytomegalovirus-associated TCR beta chains recognize cytomegalovirus antigens.

Library preparation was by the immunoSEQ multiplex PCR assay. The multiplex PCR relied on a mix of 60 forward primers for TCR Vbeta segments and 13 reverse primers for TCR Jbeta segments. Amplification of the CDR3 region of rearranged TCR beta genes was performed with a multiplex PCR assay on genomic DNA. On the Illumina HiSeq System, the amplified TCR beta libraries were sequenced as 87-base-pair reads. In the source study's methods: A later analysis counted some 74 million unique TCR beta chains across the 666 repertoires, and around 12 million of these chains were shared by at least two donors. Raw reads were error-corrected and collapsed into unique sequences by a nearest-neighbor algorithm in which closely related sequences were merged to remove PCR and sequencing errors. CDR3 sequences were aligned to IMGT reference sequences to assign V, D and J gene segments. For a sequence to be retained, at least a six-nucleotide match to both a V gene segment and a J gene segment was required. A rearrangement counted as productive if the CDR3 had no stop codons and remained in frame with V and J, and every other rearrangement counted as non-productive. Following IMGT convention, CDR3 was defined as the stretch from the second conserved V-encoded cysteine to the conserved J-encoded phenylalanine. Sequences without an unambiguous match to a single V gene segment were excluded from the earlier analysis of several hundred of the donors. An earlier analysis of 587 of the donors classified V segments as functional when productive rearrangements were above 56.7% and as segregating when the standard deviation between donors was above 5%. A statistical classification framework was built for diagnosing cytomegalovirus status from the catalog of TCR beta chain sequences. In a later analysis, V and J genes were assigned by comparing TCR nucleotide sequences against IMGT/GENE-DB human TR gene sequences. In a later analysis, CDR3 sequences and most-parsimonious VDJ recombination scenarios were assigned using the TCRdist pipeline. In a later analysis, each TCR beta chain was defined by its CDR3 amino acid sequence together with its V-gene family, and reads without a unique V-gene family were excluded. In a later analysis, around 600 highly shared, low-generation-probability nucleotide sequences were removed to address suspected cross-contamination and a sequencing artifact. For each public chain, a later analysis derived a clonal expansion index from normalized ranks of inferred template counts within each repertoire. A later analysis computed generation probabilities with a VDJ recombination model fitted to out-of-frame rearrangements, and checked the results against IGoR. In a later analysis, TCR-TCR, TCR-HLA and TCR-CMV co-occurrence was scored with hypergeometric tests, and a repertoire-size bias correction was applied to TCR pairs. To estimate false discovery rates, a later analysis permuted the HLA or CMV assignments 20 times. In a later analysis, co-occurring TCRs were grouped using DBSCAN, with TCRdist sequence similarity added in when clustering inside HLA-allele-positive subsets. For co-occurrence clustering, repertoires with fewer than 30,000 or more than 120,000 public chains were excluded, along with four or five repertoires with anomalous nucleotide sharing. The clones in this table, taken by TCRdb from immuneACCESS, are in-frame only. Not every clone is retained; where verified, under half of the shortfall comes from an unresolved V gene, and the cause of the rest is unknown. V and J calls and clone size are given by that table; D and trimming were obtained from the DNA. This sample's listing comprises some 150,000 clones. The ten biggest clones cover 0.75% to 0.85% of the sample.

The cohort comprised some 730 healthy bone marrow donors. At the time of sampling, all cohort members were nominally healthy, though unrecorded immune exposures were likely present. The donor tested CMV seropositive and was one of the 289 seropositive cohort members. Each donor provided a peripheral blood sample, and peripheral blood mononuclear cells were used for TCR beta sequencing. Genomic DNA was extracted from the blood cell samples with the Qiagen DNeasy Blood Extraction Kit. This receptor was taken from a woman aged 18-30 years in good health and CMV-seropositive. The sample taken for sequencing was PBMCs. The sequence joins TRBV7-9 to TRBJ2-1; 8 junctional bases match TRBD2. The CDR3 amino acid sequence is: CASSRGGLAGNEQFF. In nucleotide form, the sequence is TGTGCCAGCAGCCGAGGGGGGCTAGCGGGCAATGAGCAGTTCTTC.